These 3 T cell receptor beta chains originate from one sample sequenced in a study of T cell responses to AZD1222 COVID-19 vaccine. Profiled with immunoSEQ multiplex PCR; TCRdb holds only in-frame clones, not every one. This table holds 180,000 or so clones, 80% to 95% found once. The sample was peripheral blood, taken 28 days after the second AZD1222 dose. The source is an adult who received the AZD1222 COVID-19 vaccine.

This clone was counted once. The V call is TRBV10-3, the J call TRBJ1-6; TRBD1 matches at 7 bases. This CDR3 contains 13 residues. Per germline, CDR1 ENHRY and CDR2 SYGVKD. V trimming: 7 bases; J trimming: 9 bases; junction bases outside the gene matches: 6. The DNA of the CDR3 is TGTGCCATCAAACAGGGGAGAGGTTCACCCCTCCACTTT. Translated, it gives CAIKQGRGSPLHF.

The DNA for the CDR3 is TGTGCCAGCAGACCAGTCAGAGGGACTAGCGGGGGGAAAGAGACCCAGTACTTC. It codes for CASRPVRGTSGGKETQYF. This sequence joins TRBV27 and TRBJ2-5; TRBD2 agrees at 15 bases. Looked up from germline, CDR1 is MNHEY and CDR2 is SMNVEV (reference sequence). This CDR3 comprises 18 residues. Trimming at V came to 6 bases and at J to 3 bases, leaving 11 bases not matched to a gene.

The chain combines TRBV7-7 with TRBJ2-5, with 8 nucleotides matching TRBD1. There are 17 residues in the CDR3. CDR1 is SSHAT, CDR2 FNYEAQ, per germline (reference sequence). V trimming: 6 bases; J trimming: 2 bases; junction bases outside the gene matches: 14. As DNA, the CDR3 is TGTGCCAGCAGTTTTGGGGGGAGCAGGGGGCCTCAAGAGACCCAGTACTTC. This translates into CASSFGGSRGPQETQYF.